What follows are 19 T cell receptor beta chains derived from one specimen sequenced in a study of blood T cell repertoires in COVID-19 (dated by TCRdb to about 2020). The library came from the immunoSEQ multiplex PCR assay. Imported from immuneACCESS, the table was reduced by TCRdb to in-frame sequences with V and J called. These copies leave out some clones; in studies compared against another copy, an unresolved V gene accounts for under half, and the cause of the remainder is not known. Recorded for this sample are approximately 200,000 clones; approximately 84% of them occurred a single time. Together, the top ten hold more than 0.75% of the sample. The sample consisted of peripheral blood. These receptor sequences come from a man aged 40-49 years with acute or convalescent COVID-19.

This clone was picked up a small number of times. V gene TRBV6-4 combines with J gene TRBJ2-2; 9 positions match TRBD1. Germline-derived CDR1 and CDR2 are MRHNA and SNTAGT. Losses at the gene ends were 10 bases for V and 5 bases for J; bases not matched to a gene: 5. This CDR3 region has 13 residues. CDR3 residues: CATGDRDTGELFF. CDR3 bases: TGTGCCACCGGGGACAGGGATACCGGGGAGCTGTTTTTT.

CDR3 nucleotides: TGTGCCAGCAGTTACAGGACTGACACTGAAGCTTTCTTT. Translated, it gives CASSYRTDTEAFF. The V and J genes are TRBV6-5 and TRBJ1-1; D is unclear. Germline assignment: CDR1 MNHEY and CDR2 SVGAGI. V lost 2 bases and J lost 3, with 7 bases in between. The CDR3 totals 13 residues.

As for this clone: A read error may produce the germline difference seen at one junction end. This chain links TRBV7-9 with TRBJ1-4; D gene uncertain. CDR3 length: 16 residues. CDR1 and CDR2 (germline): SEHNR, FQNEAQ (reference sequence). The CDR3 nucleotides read TGTGCCAGCAGCATAGCGTCAGAGGGTACTAATGAAAAACTGTTTTTT. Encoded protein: CASSIASEGTNEKLFF.

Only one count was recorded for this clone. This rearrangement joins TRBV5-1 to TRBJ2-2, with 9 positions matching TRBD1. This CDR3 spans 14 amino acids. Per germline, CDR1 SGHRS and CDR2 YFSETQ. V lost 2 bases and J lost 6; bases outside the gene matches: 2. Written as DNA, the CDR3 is TGCGCCAGCAGCTTAAGACAGGGGGCCGGGGAGCTGTTTTTT. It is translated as CASSLRQGAGELFF. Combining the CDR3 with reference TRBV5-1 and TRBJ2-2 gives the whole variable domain KAGVTQTPRYLIKTRGQQVTLSCSPISGHRSVSWYQQTPGQGLQFLFEYFSETQRNKGNFPGRFSGRQFSNSRSEMNVSTLELGDSALYLCASSLRQGAGELFFGEGSRLTVL.

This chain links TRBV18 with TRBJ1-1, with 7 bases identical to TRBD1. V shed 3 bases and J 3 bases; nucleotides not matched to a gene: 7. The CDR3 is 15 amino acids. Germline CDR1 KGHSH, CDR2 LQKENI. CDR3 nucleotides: TGTGCCAGCTCACCCACAGGGGTTGATGACACTGAAGCTTTCTTT. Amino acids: CASSPTGVDDTEAFF.

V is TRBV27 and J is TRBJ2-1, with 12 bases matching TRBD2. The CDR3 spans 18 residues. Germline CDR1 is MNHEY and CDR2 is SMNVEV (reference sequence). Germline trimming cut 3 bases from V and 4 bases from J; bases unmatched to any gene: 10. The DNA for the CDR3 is TGTGCCAGCAGTTTTTATGGACTAGCGGGGTCACAGTACAATGAGCAGTTCTTC. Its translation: CASSFYGLAGSQYNEQFF.

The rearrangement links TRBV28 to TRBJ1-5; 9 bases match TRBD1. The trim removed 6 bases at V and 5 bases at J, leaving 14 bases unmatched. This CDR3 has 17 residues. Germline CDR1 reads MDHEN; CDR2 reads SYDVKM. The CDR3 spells CASSTIGQGQWDQPQHF. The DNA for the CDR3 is TGTGCCAGCAGCACTATCGGACAGGGGCAGTGGGATCAGCCCCAGCATTTT.

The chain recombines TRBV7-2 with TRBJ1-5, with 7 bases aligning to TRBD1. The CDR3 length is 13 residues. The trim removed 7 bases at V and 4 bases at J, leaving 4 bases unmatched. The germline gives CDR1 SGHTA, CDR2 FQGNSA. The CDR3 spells CASNDRANQPQHF. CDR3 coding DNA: TGTGCCAGCAACGACAGGGCAAATCAGCCCCAGCATTTT.

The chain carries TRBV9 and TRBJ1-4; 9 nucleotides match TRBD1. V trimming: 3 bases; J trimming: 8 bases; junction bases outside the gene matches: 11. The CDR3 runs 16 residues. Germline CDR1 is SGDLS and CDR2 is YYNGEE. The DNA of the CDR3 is TGTGCCAGCAGCGATATAACCGGGACAGGGAGAGAAAAACTGTTTTTT. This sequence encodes CASSDITGTGREKLFF.

The CDR3 protein is CSVEDQGRGNTIYF. CDR3 nucleotide sequence: TGCAGCGTTGAAGATCAGGGCAGGGGAAACACCATATATTTT. The chain is built from TRBV29-1 and TRBJ1-3; weak D call: TRBD1 (5 bases). Between the trimmed V and J ends, which lost 0 bases and 4 bases, there was a span of 10 bases. CDR3 size: 14 residues. CDR1 and CDR2 from the germline V gene are SQVTM and ANQGSEA.

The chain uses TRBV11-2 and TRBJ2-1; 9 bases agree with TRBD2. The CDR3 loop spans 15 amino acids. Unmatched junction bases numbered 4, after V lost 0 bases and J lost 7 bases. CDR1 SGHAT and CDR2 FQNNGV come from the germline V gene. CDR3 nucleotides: TGTGCCAGCAGCTTAGAAAGCGGGGGGTATAATGAGCAGTTCTTC. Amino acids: CASSLESGGYNEQFF.

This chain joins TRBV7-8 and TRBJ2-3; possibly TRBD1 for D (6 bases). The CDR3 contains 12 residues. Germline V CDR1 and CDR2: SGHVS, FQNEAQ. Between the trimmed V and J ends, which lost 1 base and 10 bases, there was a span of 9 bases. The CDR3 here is CASSLVQGSQYF. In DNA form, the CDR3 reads TGTGCCAGCAGCTTAGTCCAGGGGTCGCAGTATTTT.

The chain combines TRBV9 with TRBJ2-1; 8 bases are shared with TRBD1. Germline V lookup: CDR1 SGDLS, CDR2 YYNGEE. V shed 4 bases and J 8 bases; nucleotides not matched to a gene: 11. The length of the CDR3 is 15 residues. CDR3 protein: CASSSLDRASHEQFF. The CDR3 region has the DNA TGTGCCAGCAGCTCCTTGGACAGGGCCTCGCATGAGCAGTTCTTC.

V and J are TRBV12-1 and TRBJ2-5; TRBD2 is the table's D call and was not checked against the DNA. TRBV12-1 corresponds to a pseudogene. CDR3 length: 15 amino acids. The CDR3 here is CASIRPGGRGETQYF. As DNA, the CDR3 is TGTGCCAGCATCCGTCCCGGGGGGCGCGGAGAGACCCAGTACTTC.

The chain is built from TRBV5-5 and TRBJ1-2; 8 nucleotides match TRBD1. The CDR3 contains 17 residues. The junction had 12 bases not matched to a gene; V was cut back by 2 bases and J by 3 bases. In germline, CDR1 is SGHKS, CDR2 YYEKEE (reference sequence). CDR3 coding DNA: TGTGCCAGCAGCTTTTTAGCCGTGCAGGGGGCAGACTATGGCTACACCTTC. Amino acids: CASSFLAVQGADYGYTF.

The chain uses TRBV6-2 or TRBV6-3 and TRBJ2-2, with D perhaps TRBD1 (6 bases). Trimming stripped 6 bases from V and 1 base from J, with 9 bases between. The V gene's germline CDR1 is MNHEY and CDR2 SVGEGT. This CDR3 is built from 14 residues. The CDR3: CASSGTRNTGELFF. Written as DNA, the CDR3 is TGTGCCAGCAGCGGGACACGGAACACCGGGGAGCTGTTTTTT.

The CDR3 loop is CATGSSGLDEQFF. The CDR3 region has the DNA TGTGCCACCGGATCTAGCGGGCTGGATGAGCAGTTCTTC. The chain is built from TRBV24-1 and TRBJ2-1; 8 positions match TRBD2. The V segment lost 9 bases and the J segment 8 bases; nucleotides outside the gene matches: 8. The CDR3 totals 13 residues. Germline values: CDR1 KGHDR, CDR2 SFDVKD.

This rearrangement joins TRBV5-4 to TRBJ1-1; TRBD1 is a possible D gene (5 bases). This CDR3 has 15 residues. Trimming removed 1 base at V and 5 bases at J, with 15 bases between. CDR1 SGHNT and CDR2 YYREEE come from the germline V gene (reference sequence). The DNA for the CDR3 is TGTGCCAGCAGCTTGAAGGGCGGGGCCGGTACTGAAGCTTTCTTT. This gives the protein CASSLKGGAGTEAFF.

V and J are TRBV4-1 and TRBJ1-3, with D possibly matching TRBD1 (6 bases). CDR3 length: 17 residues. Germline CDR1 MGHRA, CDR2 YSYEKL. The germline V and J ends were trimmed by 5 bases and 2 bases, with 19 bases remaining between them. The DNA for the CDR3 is TGCGCCAGCAGCGCTCGGGACAAGGGATCTCCTGGAAACACCATATATTTT. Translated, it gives CASSARDKGSPGNTIYF.